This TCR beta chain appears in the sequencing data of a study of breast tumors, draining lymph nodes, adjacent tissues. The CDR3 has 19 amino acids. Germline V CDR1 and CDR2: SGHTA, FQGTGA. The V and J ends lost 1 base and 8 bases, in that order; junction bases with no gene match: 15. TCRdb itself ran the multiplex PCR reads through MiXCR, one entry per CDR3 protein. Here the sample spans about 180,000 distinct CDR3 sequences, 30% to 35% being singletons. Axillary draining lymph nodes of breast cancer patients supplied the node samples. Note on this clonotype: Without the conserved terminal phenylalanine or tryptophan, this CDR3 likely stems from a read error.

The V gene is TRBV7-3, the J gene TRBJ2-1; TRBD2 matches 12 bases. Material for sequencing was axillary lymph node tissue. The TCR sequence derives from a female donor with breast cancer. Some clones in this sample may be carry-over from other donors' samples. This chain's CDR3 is CASSLNLSPGLAGTDEQFL. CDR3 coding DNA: TGTGCCAGCAGCTTAAATTTATCACCGGGACTAGCGGGTACAGATGAGCAGTTCCTC.